This TCR beta chain was recovered during a study of T cells in Graves' hyperthyroidism and ophthalmopathy. The wider study: The blood sample was taken at first diagnosis, before treatment began. Study-wide points: Separation of ophthalmopathy from stable hyperthyroidism was achieved by a 13 V-J model.

Details on this clonotype: The antigen remains undetermined.

Using RNA transcripts as the source, TCR beta CDR3 regions were amplified. HTBI primers were employed in a first-round RT-PCR of the TCR CDR3. Via MiXCR, TCRdb re-called the multiplex PCR reads, giving one row per CDR3 protein. The sample records under 400,000 distinct CDR3 sequences, roughly a fifth being singletons. The CDR3 spans 16 residues. The germline CDR1 and CDR2 sequences are SGHDT and YYEEEE. Trimming shortened V by 0 bases and J by 1 base, and 11 bases separated the two germline ends. Diagnosis of hyperthyroidism was new in patients aged 18 to 65, and its duration was under 2 months. Any patient presenting with uncontrolled infection, other autoimmune disease, pregnancy or lactation was left out.

V and J are TRBV5-6 and TRBJ2-4; TRBD2 might be the D (6 bases). This sequence originates from a woman between 45 and 60 years old with Graves' hyperthyroidism. Sequencing input: blood. CDR3 coding DNA: TGTGCCAGCAGCTTGGGGACGGCGGGGGCCAAAAACATTCAGTACTTC. Translated, it gives CASSLGTAGAKNIQYF. Full variable domain (remainder filled in from reference TRBV5-6 and TRBJ2-4): DAGVTQSPTHLIKTRGQQVTLRCSPKSGHDTVSWYQQALGQGPQFIFQYYEEEERQRGNFPDRFSGHQFPNYSSELNVNALLLGDSALYLCASSLGTAGAKNIQYFGAGTRLSVL.